Listed below are T cell receptor beta chains from one sample, sequenced in a study of response to subunit inactivated influenza vaccine. TCRdb used MiXCR to reprocess the RT-PCR reads, holding one entry per CDR3 protein. The sample yields a few hundred thousand distinct CDR3 sequences, 12% to 15% seen once. This sample comprised PBMCs from blood, obtained 11 to 12 days after vaccination. The receptors were gathered from a man aged 45-65 years who received an inactivated influenza vaccine. CDR3s include the opening cysteine and the closing phenylalanine or tryptophan. A D gene is named only where the DNA matches it firmly. For some rows the clone size is stated as once, few or many, or as a class when expanded; others skip it.

TRBJ2-5 NA TRBV29-1 NA TGCAGCGTTGAAAGGGGCGGGCGCGGGTCCCAGTACTTC CSVERGGRGSQYF
TRBJ1-2 NA TRBV29-1 TRBD1 TGCAGCGGTAGGACAGGGGATGGCTACACCTTC CSGRTGDGYTF
TRBJ2-1 NA TRBV6-2/TRBV6-3 TRBD2 TGTGCCAGCAGTTACCCCGCCGGGGGACTAGCTAACAATGAGCAGTTCTTC CASSYPAGGLANNEQFF
TRBJ1-2 few TRBV5-4 NA TGTGCCAGCAGCTTGGGGGCGGGGGCCTATGGCTACACCTTC CASSLGAGAYGYTF
TRBJ2-5 few TRBV7-2 TRBD2 TGTGCCAGCAGCTTCGGGACTAGCGGGAGGGCAATAGAGACCCAGTACTTC CASSFGTSGRAIETQYF
TRBJ2-3 NA TRBV20-1 NA TGCAGTGCAAACTGGCCGGGGCGAAGCACAGATACGCAGTATTTT CSANWPGRSTDTQYF
TRBJ1-2 few TRBV28 NA TGTGCCAGCATCTCAGGGCCCGGAAACTATGGCTACACCTTC CASISGPGNYGYTF
TRBJ2-1 NA TRBV12-3/TRBV12-4 TRBD2 TGTGCCAGCAGTCAAACTAGCGGACTCTACAATGAGCAGTTCTTC CASSQTSGLYNEQFF
TRBJ1-2 few TRBV7-9 NA TGTGCCAGCAGCTTAGGTCGGCAGGTTGGCTACACCTTC CASSLGRQVGYTF
TRBJ2-3 NA TRBV6-1 NA TGTGCCAGCAGTGAAGTTGGCAAAGCCACAGATACGCAGTATTTT CASSEVGKATDTQYF
TRBJ2-7 few TRBV5-1 NA TGCGCCAGCAGCTTGGAGGTGGGGTCTGGCTTCTACGAGCAGTACTTC CASSLEVGSGFYEQYF
TRBJ2-5 many TRBV29-1 NA TGCAGCGTTGGCTACCGAGAGACCCAGTACTTC CSVGYRETQYF
TRBJ1-1 NA TRBV6-1 NA TGTGCCAGCAGGATGGACAGAAAGAACACTGAAGCTTTCTTT CASRMDRKNTEAFF
TRBJ2-3 many TRBV12-3/TRBV12-4 NA TGTGCCAGTACTACTCGACAGACCGGCACAGATACGCAGTATTTT CASTTRQTGTDTQYF
TRBJ2-7 few TRBV18 NA TGTGCCAGCTCACCACCTGGTATCGACCACGGATCCTACGAGCAGTACTTC CASSPPGIDHGSYEQYF
TRBJ2-7 few TRBV18 NA TGTGCCAGTGCGGGACAGATCTACGAGCAGTACTTC CASAGQIYEQYF
TRBJ2-3 NA TRBV29-1 NA TGCAGCGTTGAAGATCGACTTCGGCTACAGAGAGGGCGGGATACGCAGTATTTT CSVEDRLRLQRGRDTQYF
TRBJ2-2 NA TRBV20-1 NA TGCAGTGCTAGTTCGACCCCCCGGTCCGGGGAGCTGTTTTTT CSASSTPRSGELFF
TRBJ2-2 few TRBV5-6 TRBD2 TGTGCCAGCAGCAGGGGACTAGCGGGGGGAAGAACCGGGGAGCTGTTTTTT CASSRGLAGGRTGELFF
TRBJ1-5 NA TRBV5-6 NA TGTGCCAGCAGCTTGGGCTATTCCGGTGTAGACAGCAATCAGCCCCAGCATTTT CASSLGYSGVDSNQPQHF
TRBJ2-1 many TRBV4-1 TRBD2 TGCGCCAGCAGCCAAGATTTTCCCCGAACCCTAGCGGGGGGAAATGAGCAGTTCTTC CASSQDFPRTLAGGNEQFF
TRBJ2-7 NA TRBV15 TRBD1 TGTGCCACCAGCAGAGGACAGGGGAGTTACGAGCAGTACTTC CATSRGQGSYEQYF
TRBJ1-2 NA TRBV20-1 TRBD1 TGCAGTGCTGGGCCAGACAGGGACTATGGCTACACCTTC CSAGPDRDYGYTF
TRBJ2-3 NA TRBV11-2 NA TGTGCCAGCGGCGACATCTGGAGAGGGCATCAACCCCGCACAGATACGCAGTATTTT CASGDIWRGHQPRTDTQYF
TRBJ1-1 few TRBV4-3 TRBD1 TGCGCCAGCAGCCAGAGACAGGGTCGGGTTGCCACTGAAGCTTTCTTT CASSQRQGRVATEAFF
TRBJ2-2 NA TRBV6-1 TRBD1 TGTGCCAGCAGTAGGACAGGGTTCAGGGAGCTGTTTTTT CASSRTGFRELFF
TRBJ2-2 few TRBV25-1 NA TGTGCCAGCAGTGAATATAGTGGGTCCTTCACCGGGGAGCTGTTTTTT CASSEYSGSFTGELFF
TRBJ2-7 NA TRBV7-9 NA TGTGCCAGCAGCGACACAAACGGCCCCCCTGGCGAGCAGTACTTC CASSDTNGPPGEQYF
TRBJ1-2 many TRBV20-1 TRBD1 TGCAGTGCTAGACGTCCCCCCGGGACAGCTCATTCCGCCGATGGCTACACCTTC CSARRPPGTAHSADGYTF
TRBJ2-3 NA TRBV11-2 NA TGTGCCAGCTCCGGTTATGACAGCACAGATACGCAGTATTTT CASSGYDSTDTQYF
TRBJ1-5 few TRBV7-9 NA TGTGCCAGCAGCTTAGCGTCGGAGAAGGCCCAGCATTTT CASSLASEKAQHF
TRBJ2-7 NA TRBV6-1 TRBD1 TGTGCCAGCAGTAGGACAGGGTCCCGCTCCTACGAGCAGTACTTC CASSRTGSRSYEQYF
TRBJ1-1 NA TRBV7-2 NA TGTGCCAGCCGACCATATACTGAAGCTTTCTTT CASRPYTEAFF
TRBJ2-7 NA TRBV7-2 NA TGTGCCAGCAGCTTAGATCCCCAGAGCTACGAGCAGTACTTC CASSLDPQSYEQYF
TRBJ1-4 few TRBV18 NA TGTGCCAGCTCACCGCCCGCCAATGAAAAACTGTTTTTT CASSPPANEKLFF
TRBJ1-2 NA TRBV5-1 NA TGCGCCAGCAGCTTGGAGGGAACCTATGGCTACACCTTC CASSLEGTYGYTF
TRBJ2-1 NA TRBV5-8 NA TGTGCCAGCAGCCGTTGGGTGGGCTCCTACAATGAGCAGTTCTTC CASSRWVGSYNEQFF
TRBJ2-2 many TRBV6-5 NA TGTGCCAGCAGTTACCTGGTGAAGGGGAACACCGGGGAGCTGTTTTTT CASSYLVKGNTGELFF
TRBJ1-1 NA TRBV20-1 NA TGCAGTGCGCCCAAAGGGGGGAATATTGAAGCTTTCTTT CSAPKGGNIEAFF
TRBJ2-7 NA TRBV10-3 TRBD2 TGTGCCATCAGTGCGGGGGGGAGCTCCTACGAGCAGTACTTC CAISAGGSSYEQYF
TRBJ2-1 few TRBV30 TRBD2 TGTGCCTACAGACTAGCGGGGCTCTACAATGAGCAGTTCTTC CAYRLAGLYNEQFF
TRBJ2-1 many TRBV7-2 NA TGTGCCAGCAGCGCCGCAGGGGTTAATGAGCAGTTCTTC CASSAAGVNEQFF
TRBJ1-1 NA TRBV5-1 NA TGCGCCAGCAGCTTGGATACAGATAACACTGAAGCTTTCTTT CASSLDTDNTEAFF
TRBJ2-1 NA TRBV18 NA TGTGCCAGCTCACCACCCAGTAAGAGTGAGCAGTTCTTC CASSPPSKSEQFF
TRBJ1-2 few TRBV7-2 NA TGTGCCAGCAGCCCCCAGACGAGCAACTATGGCTACACCTTC CASSPQTSNYGYTF
TRBJ2-5 NA TRBV7-2 NA TGTGCCACTACCCTTGGGGTCAGGGAGACCCAGTACTTC CATTLGVRETQYF
TRBJ1-2 NA TRBV19 NA TGTGCCAGTAGTATAGAGGATGGCTACACCTTC CASSIEDGYTF
TRBJ2-7 many TRBV6-5 TRBD2 TGTGCCAGCAGTTACTCCGGGACTAAACCTACCGGCGAGCAGTACTTC CASSYSGTKPTGEQYF
TRBJ2-7 few TRBV20-1 NA TGCAGTGCTAGGCCGAGTAGGGCACCCTACGAGCAGTACTTC CSARPSRAPYEQYF
TRBJ1-4 NA TRBV7-6 NA TGTGCCAGCAGCTTAGTAGGTGGTAGGGAAAAACTGTTTTTT CASSLVGGREKLFF
TRBJ2-7 NA TRBV10-3 NA TGTGCCATCAGTGGGACAGCCCCCTACGAGCAGTACTTC CAISGTAPYEQYF
TRBJ1-2 NA TRBV15 TRBD1 TGTGCCACCAGCCAGGGGGGGATTAGCCTCTATGGCTACACCTTC CATSQGGISLYGYTF
TRBJ1-6 NA TRBV11-2 NA TGTGCCAGCAGCCACAAGTGGAGGGCCGGGCCCTTCGTTAATTCACCCCTCCACTTT CASSHKWRAGPFVNSPLHF
TRBJ2-3 few TRBV11-2 NA TGTGCCAGCAAGCTTAGACTAGGTCCCAACACAGATACGCAGTATTTT CASKLRLGPNTDTQYF
TRBJ1-1 NA TRBV6-1 NA TGTGCCAGCAGGCAGGGGTGGGCTTCAGACACTGAAGCTTTCTTT CASRQGWASDTEAFF
TRBJ1-2 NA TRBV15 NA TGTGCCACCAGCAGGGAGGACAGTAGTAACTATGTCTACACCTTC CATSREDSSNYVYTF
TRBJ2-1 NA TRBV24-1 TRBD2 TGTGCCACCAGTCGGACTAGCGGGGGAGATGAGCAGTTCTTC CATSRTSGGDEQFF
TRBJ1-3 few TRBV29-1 NA TGCAGCGTCGGGGCGGGCTCTGGAAACACCATATATTTT CSVGAGSGNTIYF